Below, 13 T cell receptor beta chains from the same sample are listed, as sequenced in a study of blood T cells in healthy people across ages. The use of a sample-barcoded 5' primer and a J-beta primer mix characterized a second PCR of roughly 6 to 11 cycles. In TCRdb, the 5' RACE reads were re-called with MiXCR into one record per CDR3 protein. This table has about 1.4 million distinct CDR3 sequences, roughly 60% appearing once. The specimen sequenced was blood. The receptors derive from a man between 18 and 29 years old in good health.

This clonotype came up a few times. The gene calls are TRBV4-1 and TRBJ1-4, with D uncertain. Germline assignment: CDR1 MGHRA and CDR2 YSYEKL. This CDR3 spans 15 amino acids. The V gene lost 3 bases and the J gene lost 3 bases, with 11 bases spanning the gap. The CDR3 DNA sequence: TGCGCCAGCAGCCATGGTATAGGACCTAATGAAAAACTGTTTTTT. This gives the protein CASSHGIGPNEKLFF.

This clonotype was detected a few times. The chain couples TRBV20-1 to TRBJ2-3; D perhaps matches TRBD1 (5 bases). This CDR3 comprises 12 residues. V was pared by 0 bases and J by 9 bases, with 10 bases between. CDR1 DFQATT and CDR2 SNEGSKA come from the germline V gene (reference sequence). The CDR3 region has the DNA TGCAGTGCTAGAGAGGGGCTCGGAACGCAGTATTTT. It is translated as CSAREGLGTQYF.

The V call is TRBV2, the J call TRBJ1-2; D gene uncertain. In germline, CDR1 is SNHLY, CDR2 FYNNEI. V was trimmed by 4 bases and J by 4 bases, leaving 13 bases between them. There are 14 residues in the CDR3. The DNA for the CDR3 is TGTGCCAGCAGTGTTCCCCCGGGCGGCTATGGCTACACCTTC. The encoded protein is CASSVPPGGYGYTF.

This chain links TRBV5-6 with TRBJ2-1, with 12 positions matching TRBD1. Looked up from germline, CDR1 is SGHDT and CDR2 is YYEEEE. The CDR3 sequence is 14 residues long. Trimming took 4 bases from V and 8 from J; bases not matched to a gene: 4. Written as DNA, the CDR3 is TGTGCCAGCAGCCCGGGACAGGGGGCACATGAGCAGTTCTTC. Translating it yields CASSPGQGAHEQFF.

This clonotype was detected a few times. The DNA of the CDR3 is TGTGCCAGCAGCCTCGATCACGAGACAGGGGTGTATGGCTACACCTTC. Residues: CASSLDHETGVYGYTF. This chain joins TRBV3-1 and TRBJ1-2; TRBD1 matches 8 bases. V trimming: 4 bases; J trimming: 5 bases; junction bases outside the gene matches: 12. The CDR3 runs to 16 residues. The germline V gene encodes CDR1 LGHDT and CDR2 YNNKEL (reference sequence). The full variable domain, with the rest looked up from reference TRBV3-1 and TRBJ1-2, is DTAVSQTPKYLVTQMGNDKSIKCEQNLGHDTMYWYKQDSKKFLKIMFSYNNKELIINETVPNRFSPKSPDKAHLNLHINSLELGDSAVYFCASSLDHETGVYGYTFGSGTRLTVV.

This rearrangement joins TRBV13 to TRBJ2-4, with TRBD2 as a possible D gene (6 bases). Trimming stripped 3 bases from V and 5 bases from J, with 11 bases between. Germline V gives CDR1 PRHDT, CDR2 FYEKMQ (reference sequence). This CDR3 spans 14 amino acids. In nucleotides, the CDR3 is TGTGCCAGCAGCTTTAGAGCGGGCCAAAACATTCAGTACTTC. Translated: CASSFRAGQNIQYF.

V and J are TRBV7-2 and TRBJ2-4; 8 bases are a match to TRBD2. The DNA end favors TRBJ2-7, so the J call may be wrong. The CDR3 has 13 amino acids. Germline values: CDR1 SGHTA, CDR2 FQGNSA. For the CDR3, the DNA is TGTGCCACTGATAGCGGGGAGACCTACGAGCAGTACTTC. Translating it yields CATDSGETYEQYF.

In DNA form, the CDR3 reads TGCGCCAGCAGCCAAGGTGGGAGGGCCGAGCAGTTCTTC. It encodes CASSQGGRAEQFF. The chain couples TRBV4-1 to TRBJ2-1; 7 bases fit TRBD2. J lost 10 bases, V lost 1 base, and 4 bases had no gene match. This CDR3 region has 13 residues. CDR1 is MGHRA and CDR2 is YSYEKL in the germline V gene.

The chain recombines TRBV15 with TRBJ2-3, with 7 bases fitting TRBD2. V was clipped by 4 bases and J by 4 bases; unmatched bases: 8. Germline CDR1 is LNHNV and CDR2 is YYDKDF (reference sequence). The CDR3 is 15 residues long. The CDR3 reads CATSKGGAEADTQYF. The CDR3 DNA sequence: TGTGCCACCAGCAAGGGAGGGGCGGAGGCAGATACGCAGTATTTT. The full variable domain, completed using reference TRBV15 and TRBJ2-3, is DAMVIQNPRYQVTQFGKPVTLSCSQTLNHNVMYWYQQKSSQAPKLLFHYYDKDFNNEADTPDNFQSRRPNTSFCFLDIRSPGLGDTAMYLCATSKGGAEADTQYFGPGTRLTVL.

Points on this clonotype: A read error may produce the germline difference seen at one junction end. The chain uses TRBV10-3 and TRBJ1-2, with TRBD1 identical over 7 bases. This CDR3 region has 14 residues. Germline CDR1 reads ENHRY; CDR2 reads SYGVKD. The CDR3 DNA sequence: TGTGCCATCAGTGAGTCCGAGACAGGGACTGGCTGCACCTTC. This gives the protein CAISESETGTGCTF.

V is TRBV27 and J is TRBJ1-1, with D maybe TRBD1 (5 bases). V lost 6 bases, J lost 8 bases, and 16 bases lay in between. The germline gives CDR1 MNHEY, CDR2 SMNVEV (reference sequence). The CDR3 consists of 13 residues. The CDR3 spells CASSLVGDAEAFF. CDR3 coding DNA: TGTGCCAGCAGCCTCGTCGGGGACGCAGAAGCTTTCTTT.

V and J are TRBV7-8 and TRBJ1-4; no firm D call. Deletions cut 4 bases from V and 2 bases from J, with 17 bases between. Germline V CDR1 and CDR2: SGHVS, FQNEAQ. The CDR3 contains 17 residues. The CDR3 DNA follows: TGTGCCAGCAGCTCAAAACGTATTGTGGGGACTAATGAAAAACTGTTTTTT. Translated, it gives CASSSKRIVGTNEKLFF.

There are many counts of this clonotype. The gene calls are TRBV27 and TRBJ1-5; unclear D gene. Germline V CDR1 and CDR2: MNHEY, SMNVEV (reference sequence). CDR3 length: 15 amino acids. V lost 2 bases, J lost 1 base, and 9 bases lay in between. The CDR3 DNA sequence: TGTGCCAGCAGTTTAATTGTAGGAAGCAATCAGCCCCAGCATTTT. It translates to CASSLIVGSNQPQHF.